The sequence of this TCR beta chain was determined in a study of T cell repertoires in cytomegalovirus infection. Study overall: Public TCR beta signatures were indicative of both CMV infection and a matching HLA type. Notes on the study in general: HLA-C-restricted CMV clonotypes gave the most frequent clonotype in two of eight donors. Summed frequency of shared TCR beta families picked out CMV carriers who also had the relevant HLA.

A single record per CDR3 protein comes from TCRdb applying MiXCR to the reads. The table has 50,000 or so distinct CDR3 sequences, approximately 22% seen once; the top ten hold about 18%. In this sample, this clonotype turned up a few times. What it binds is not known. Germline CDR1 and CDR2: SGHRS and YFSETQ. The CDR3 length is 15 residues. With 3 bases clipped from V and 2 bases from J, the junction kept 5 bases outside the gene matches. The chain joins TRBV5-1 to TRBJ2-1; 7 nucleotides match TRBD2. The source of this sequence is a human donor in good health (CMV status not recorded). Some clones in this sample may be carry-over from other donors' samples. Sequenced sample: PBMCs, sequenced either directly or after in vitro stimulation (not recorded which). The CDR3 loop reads CASSWEGRPYNEQFF. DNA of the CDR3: TGCGCCAGCAGCTGGGAGGGACGCCCCTACAATGAGCAGTTCTTC. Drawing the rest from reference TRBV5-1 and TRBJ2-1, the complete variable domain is KAGVTQTPRYLIKTRGQQVTLSCSPISGHRSVSWYQQTPGQGLQFLFEYFSETQRNKGNFPGRFSGRQFSNSRSEMNVSTLELGDSALYLCASSWEGRPYNEQFFGPGTRLTVL.